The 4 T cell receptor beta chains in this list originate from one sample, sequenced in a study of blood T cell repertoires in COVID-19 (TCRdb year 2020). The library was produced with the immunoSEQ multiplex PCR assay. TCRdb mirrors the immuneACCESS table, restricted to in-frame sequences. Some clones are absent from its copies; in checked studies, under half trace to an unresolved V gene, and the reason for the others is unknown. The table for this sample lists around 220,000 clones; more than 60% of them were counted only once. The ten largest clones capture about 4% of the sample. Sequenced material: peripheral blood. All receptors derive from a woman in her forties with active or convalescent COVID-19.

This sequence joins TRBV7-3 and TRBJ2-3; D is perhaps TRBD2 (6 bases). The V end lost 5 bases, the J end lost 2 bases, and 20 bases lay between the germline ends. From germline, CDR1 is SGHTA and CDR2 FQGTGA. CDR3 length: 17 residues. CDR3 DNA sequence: TGTGCCAGCAGCCCCACCCTTGCGGGGCCCTTCACAGATACGCAGTATTTT. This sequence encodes CASSPTLAGPFTDTQYF.

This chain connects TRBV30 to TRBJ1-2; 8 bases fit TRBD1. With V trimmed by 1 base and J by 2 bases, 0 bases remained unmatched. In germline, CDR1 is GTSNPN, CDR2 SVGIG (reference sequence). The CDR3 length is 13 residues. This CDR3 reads CAWSGTGNYGYTF. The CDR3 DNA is TGTGCCTGGAGTGGGACAGGGAACTATGGCTACACCTTC.

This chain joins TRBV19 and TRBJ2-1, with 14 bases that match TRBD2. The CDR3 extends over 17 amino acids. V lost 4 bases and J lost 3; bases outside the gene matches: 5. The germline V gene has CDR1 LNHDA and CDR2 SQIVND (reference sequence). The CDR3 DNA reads TGTGCCAGTAGTAGGACTAGCGGGGGGAGGGGCTACAATGAGCAGTTCTTC. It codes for CASSRTSGGRGYNEQFF.

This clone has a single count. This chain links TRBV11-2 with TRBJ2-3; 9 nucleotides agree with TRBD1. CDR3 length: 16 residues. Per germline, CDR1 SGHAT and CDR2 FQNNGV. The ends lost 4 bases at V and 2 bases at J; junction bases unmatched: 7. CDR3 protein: CASSSPGTGITDTQYF. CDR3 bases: TGTGCCAGCAGCTCTCCCGGGACAGGGATCACAGATACGCAGTATTTT. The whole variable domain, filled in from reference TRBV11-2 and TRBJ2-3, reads EAGVAQSPRYKIIEKRQSVAFWCNPISGHATLYWYQQILGQGPKLLIQFQNNGVVDDSQLPKDRFSAERLKGVDSTLKIQPAKLEDSAVYLCASSSPGTGITDTQYFGPGTRLTVL.